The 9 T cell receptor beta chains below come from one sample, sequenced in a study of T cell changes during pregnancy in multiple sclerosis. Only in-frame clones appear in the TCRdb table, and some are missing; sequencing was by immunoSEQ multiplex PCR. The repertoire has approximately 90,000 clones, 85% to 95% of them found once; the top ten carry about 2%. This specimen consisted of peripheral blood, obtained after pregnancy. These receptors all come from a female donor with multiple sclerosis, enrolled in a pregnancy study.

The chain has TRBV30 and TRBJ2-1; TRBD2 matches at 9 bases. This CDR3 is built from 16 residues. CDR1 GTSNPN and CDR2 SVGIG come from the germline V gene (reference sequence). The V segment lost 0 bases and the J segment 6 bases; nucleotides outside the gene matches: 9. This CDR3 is CAWSVWRGGRRNEQFF. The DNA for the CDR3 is TGTGCCTGGAGTGTATGGCGGGGGGGCCGTCGCAATGAGCAGTTCTTC.

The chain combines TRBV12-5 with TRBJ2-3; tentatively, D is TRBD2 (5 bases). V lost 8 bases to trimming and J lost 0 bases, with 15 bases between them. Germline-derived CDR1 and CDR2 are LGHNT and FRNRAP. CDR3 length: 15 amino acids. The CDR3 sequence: CASRSPGLSTDTQYF. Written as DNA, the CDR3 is TGTGCTAGTCGATCGCCCGGACTTAGCACAGATACGCAGTATTTT.

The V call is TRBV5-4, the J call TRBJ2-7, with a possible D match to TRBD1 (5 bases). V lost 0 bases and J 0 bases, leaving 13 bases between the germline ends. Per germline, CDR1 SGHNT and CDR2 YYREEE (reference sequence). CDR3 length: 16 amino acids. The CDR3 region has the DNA TGTGCCAGCAGCTTGGATGAGTCTCAGGGCTCCTACGAGCAGTACTTC. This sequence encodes CASSLDESQGSYEQYF.

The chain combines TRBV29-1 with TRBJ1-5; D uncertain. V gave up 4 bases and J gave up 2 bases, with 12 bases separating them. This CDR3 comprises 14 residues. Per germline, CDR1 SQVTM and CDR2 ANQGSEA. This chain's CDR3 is CSVVWERGNQPQHF. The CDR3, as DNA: TGCAGCGTTGTGTGGGAGCGGGGCAATCAGCCCCAGCATTTT.

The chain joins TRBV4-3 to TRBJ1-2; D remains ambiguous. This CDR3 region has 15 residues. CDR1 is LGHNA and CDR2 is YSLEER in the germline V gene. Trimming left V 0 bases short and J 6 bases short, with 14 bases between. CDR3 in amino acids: CASSQDYGGLDGYTF. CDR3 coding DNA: TGCGCCAGCAGCCAAGATTACGGAGGCCTCGATGGCTACACCTTC.

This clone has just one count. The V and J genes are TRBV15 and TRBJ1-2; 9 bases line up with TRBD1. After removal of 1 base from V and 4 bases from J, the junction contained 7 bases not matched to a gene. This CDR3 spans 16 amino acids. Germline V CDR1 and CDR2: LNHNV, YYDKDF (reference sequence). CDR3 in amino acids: CATSRGGQGQSYGYTF. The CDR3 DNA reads TGTGCCACCAGCAGAGGGGGACAGGGACAATCCTATGGCTACACCTTC.

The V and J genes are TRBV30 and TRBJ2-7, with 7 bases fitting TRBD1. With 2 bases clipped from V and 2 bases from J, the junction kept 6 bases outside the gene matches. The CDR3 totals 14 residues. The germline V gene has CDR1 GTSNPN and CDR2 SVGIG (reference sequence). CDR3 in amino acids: CAWSMGQQTYEQYF. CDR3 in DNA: TGTGCCTGGAGTATGGGACAGCAAACCTACGAGCAGTACTTC.

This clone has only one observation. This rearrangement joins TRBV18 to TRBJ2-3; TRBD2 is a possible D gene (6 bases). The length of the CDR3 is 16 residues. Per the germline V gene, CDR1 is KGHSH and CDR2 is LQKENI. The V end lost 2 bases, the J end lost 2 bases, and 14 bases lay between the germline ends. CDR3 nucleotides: TGTGCCAGCTCACCATTTCAGGCGGGGAACACAGATACGCAGTATTTT. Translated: CASSPFQAGNTDTQYF.

The CDR3 protein is CASSEFGTGGSPLHF. The CDR3 DNA is TGTGCCAGCAGTGAATTCGGGACAGGGGGTTCACCCCTCCACTTT. The V call is TRBV6-1, the J call TRBJ1-6, with TRBD1 matching over 11 bases. Germline-derived CDR1 and CDR2 are MNHNS and SASEGT. The CDR3 is 15 amino acids. V shed 2 bases, J shed 9 bases, and the junction held 3 bases outside the gene matches.